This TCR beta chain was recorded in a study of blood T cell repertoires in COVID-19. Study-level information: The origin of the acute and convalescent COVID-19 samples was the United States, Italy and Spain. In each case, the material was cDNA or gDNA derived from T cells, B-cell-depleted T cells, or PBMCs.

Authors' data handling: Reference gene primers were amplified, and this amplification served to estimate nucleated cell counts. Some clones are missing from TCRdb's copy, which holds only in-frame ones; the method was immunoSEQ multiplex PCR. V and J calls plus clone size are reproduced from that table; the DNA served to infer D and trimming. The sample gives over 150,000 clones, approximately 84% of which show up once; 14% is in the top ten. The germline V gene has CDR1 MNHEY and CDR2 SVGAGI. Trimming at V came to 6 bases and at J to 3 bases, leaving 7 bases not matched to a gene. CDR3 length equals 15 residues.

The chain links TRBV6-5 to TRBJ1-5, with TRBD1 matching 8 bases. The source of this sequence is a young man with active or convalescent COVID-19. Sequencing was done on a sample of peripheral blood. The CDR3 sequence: CASRRGTGHNQPQHF. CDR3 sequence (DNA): TGTGCCAGCAGGCGAGGGACAGGCCACAATCAGCCCCAGCATTTT.